A selection of T cell receptor beta chains follows, all from one sample in a study of T cell responses to AZD1222 COVID-19 vaccine. The data were produced by immunoSEQ multiplex PCR, yet TCRdb's version contains in-frame clones alone and is incomplete. The sample shows some 86,000 clones, 75% to 85% of them seen only once. The sample was peripheral blood, taken on day 0 of AZD1222 vaccination. The receptors shown here come from an adult in good health. Both conserved end residues are part of each CDR3. The D gene is left open where the match is weak. Size tells how often a clone was seen (once, few, many) or the class of an expanded clone, and some rows leave it out.

CASSLGSLDTQAYEQYF,TGTGCCAGCAGTTTAGGATCTTTGGACACCCAGGCCTACGAGCAGTACTTC,TRBV27,TRBJ2-7,many,17,.
CASTLRRSEPQHF,TGTGCCAGCACCCTGCGGCGGTCTGAGCCCCAGCATTTT,TRBV28,TRBJ1-5,.,13,.
CASSYGTGAGTLHF,TGTGCCAGCAGTTACGGGACAGGGGCTGGGACCCTCCACTTT,TRBV6-2/TRBV6-3,TRBJ1-6,.,14,TRBD1
CASSPTADRSYGYTF,TGTGCCAGCAGTCCGACCGCCGACAGGTCCTATGGCTACACCTTC,TRBV27,TRBJ1-2,once,15,.
CASSLGGPQFF,TGTGCCAGCAGCTTGGGGGGACCCCAGTTCTTC,TRBV7-2,TRBJ2-1,.,11,.
CASSFSGTGGGKLFF,TGTGCCAGCAGTTTTTCCGGGACAGGGGGGGGAAAACTGTTTTTT,TRBV27,TRBJ1-4,.,15,TRBD1
CASSQEGPDNHYTGELFF,TGTGCCAGCAGCCAGGAGGGGCCCGACAATCACTACACCGGGGAGCTGTTTTTT,TRBV3-1/TRBV3-2,TRBJ2-2,.,18,.
CASSLGRPGLREGEQYF,TGTGCCAGCAGCTTAGGCCGCCCGGGCCTACGAGAGGGCGAGCAGTACTTC,TRBV7-9,TRBJ2-7,few,17,.
CASIAPFTEAFF,TGTGCCAGCATCGCCCCGTTCACTGAAGCTTTCTTT,TRBV28,TRBJ1-1,.,12,.
CAVSREDTQYF,TGTGCCGTCAGCCGAGAGGACACCCAGTACTTC,TRBV2,TRBJ2-7,.,11,.
CASSLEGGGRETQYF,TGTGCCAGCAGCTTAGAGGGAGGGGGGAGAGAGACCCAGTACTTC,TRBV7-8,TRBJ2-5,.,15,.
CASSDGGNNQPQHF,TGTGCCAGCAGTGACGGTGGAAACAATCAGCCCCAGCATTTT,TRBV6-1,TRBJ1-5,.,14,.